This T cell receptor beta chain was profiled in a study of blood T cells in healthy people across ages (dated by TCRdb to between 2014 and 2017). Looking at the study overall: In model experiments, template switching captured roughly one uniquely barcoded TCR beta cDNA molecule for every two T cells. Four age groups were formed from the donors: young (average approximately 17 years), middle-aged (less than 40), aged (over 55) and long-lived (about 80). To avoid experimental bias, donors of different ages were randomly spread across the sequencing lanes. To track age-related changes in TCR beta repertoire diversity, the study relied on deep sequencing normalized with unique cDNA molecular identifiers. The study analyzed two additional independent replicas of 1 million unique cDNA reads from the same blood draw for two donors, one aged 18 to 29 and one aged 80 or older. Broader findings and caveats from the paper: Total diversity estimates from one million sequenced T cells were considered lower bounds and underestimates. There was a strong correlation between observed TCR beta diversity and the percentage of naive T cells measured by flow cytometry. As age increased, observed TCR beta diversity per million T cells dropped in a roughly linear way, and a significant reduction was already evident by age 40. The CMV infection status of donors was not known, potentially confounding age-related changes in expanded clonotypes. Compared with the aged group, the long-lived group had more naive CD4+ T cells, fewer expanded clones and increased TCR diversity, suggesting age selection. Conclusive comparison of naive and antigen-experienced compartments was prevented by the profiling of bulk unsorted PBMCs.

From the germline V gene, CDR1 is SGHDT and CDR2 is YYEEEE. Reading from cysteine to phenylalanine, the CDR3 counts 14 amino acids. Only the CDR3 DNA stays, 42 bases, in frame from base 1. This clonotype was seen just once. Its antigen is unknown. No per-base quality is available; no much larger clone lies one base away. The donors were a few dozen Caucasian individuals from Russia, aged 6 to 90 years, who were systemically healthy. Each donor gave about 9.7 milliliters of peripheral blood, drawn into EDTA-treated Vacutainer tubes. Ficoll-Paque density-gradient centrifugation was used to isolate PBMCs, with at least 6 million per sample. Total RNA, at least 5 micrograms per sample, was extracted from PBMCs with Trizol reagent. The percentages of naive CD45RAhigh/CD27high T cells were determined by flow cytometry on a PBMC aliquot from every donor. The library was built by means of 5' RACE. A second PCR of about 7 to 12 cycles was performed with a sample-barcoded 5' primer and a J-beta primer mix. A unique molecular identifier was introduced onto each TCR beta cDNA molecule by a template-switch 5' adaptor carrying 12 random nucleotides. Each sample yielded at least 2.5 million CDR3-containing paired-end reads. First-strand cDNA was synthesized from all RNA with the Mint cDNA synthesis kit, primed by a TRBC-specific oligonucleotide. Following uracil-DNA glycosylase treatment, a first 18-cycle PCR with universal primers M1SS and BC2_uni_R was performed on all cDNA. From the authors' description of their analysis: Each sample was normalized by randomly selecting 1 million high-quality reads, each carrying a distinct molecular identifier. Reads with shared molecular identifiers were discarded instead of being binned into consensus sequences. MiTCR, with a Q25 quality threshold and the strictest error-elimination algorithm, was used for CDR3 identification, clonotype clustering and error correction. A nonparametric unseen species model using Euler transformation provided a lower-bound estimate of total TCR beta diversity. The raw public reads went through TCRdb reprocessing: fastp at Q25, MiXCR clone calling, in-frame beta chains kept. Entries are consolidated by CDR3 protein sequence, retaining the most common genes and DNA. It is TCRdb's table, rather than the study itself, that gives the V and J calls and clone size. In this sample the table shows over 1,500,000 distinct CDR3 sequences, roughly 43% of which occur a single time. 23% of the sample comes from the top ten.

The sequenced sample consisted of blood. The chain is made from TRBV5-6 and TRBJ2-5; 5 matching bases give a weak D call of TRBD1. The DNA matches TRBJ2-7 better at its end, which makes the J call doubtful. The TCR was taken from a human donor in good health. The DNA sequence follows: TGTGCCAGCAGTTCAGACAGCATCTCCTACGAGCAGTACTTC. Its translation reads: CASSSDSISYEQYF.